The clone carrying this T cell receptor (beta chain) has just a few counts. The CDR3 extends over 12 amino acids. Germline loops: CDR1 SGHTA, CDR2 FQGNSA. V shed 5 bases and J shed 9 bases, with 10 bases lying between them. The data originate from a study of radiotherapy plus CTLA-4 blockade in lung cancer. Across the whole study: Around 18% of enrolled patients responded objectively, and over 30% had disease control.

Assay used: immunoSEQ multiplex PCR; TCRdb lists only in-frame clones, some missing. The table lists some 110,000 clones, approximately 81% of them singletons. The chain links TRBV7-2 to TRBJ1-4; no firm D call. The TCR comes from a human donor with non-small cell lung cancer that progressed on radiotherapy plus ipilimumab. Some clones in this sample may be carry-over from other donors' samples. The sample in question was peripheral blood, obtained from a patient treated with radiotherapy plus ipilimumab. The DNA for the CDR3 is TGTGCCAGCAGCCTCGATCGGCAAAAACTGTTTTTT. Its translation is CASSLDRQKLFF.